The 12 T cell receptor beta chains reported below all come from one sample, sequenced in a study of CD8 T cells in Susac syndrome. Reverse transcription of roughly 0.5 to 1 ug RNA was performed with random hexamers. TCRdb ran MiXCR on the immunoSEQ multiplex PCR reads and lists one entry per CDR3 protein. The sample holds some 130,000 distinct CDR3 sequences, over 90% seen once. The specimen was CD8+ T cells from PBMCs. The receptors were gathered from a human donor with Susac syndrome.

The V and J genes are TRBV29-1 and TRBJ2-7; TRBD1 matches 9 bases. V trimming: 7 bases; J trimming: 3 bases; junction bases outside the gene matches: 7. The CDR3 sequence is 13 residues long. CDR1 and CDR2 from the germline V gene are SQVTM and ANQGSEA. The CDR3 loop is CSAVEDRGYEQYF. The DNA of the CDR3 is TGCAGCGCTGTGGAGGACAGGGGCTACGAGCAGTACTTC.

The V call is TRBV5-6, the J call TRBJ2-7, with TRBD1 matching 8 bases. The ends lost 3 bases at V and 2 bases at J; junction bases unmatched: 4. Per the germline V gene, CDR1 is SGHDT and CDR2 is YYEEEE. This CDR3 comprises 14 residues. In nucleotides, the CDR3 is TGTGCCAGCAGCTCCCCGGGACAGGCCTACGAGCAGTACTTC. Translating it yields CASSSPGQAYEQYF.

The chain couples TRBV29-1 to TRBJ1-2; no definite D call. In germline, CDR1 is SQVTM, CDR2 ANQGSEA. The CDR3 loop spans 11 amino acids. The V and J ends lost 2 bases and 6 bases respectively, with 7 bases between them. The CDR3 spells CSVESRDGYTF. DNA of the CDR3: TGCAGCGTTGAATCGCGGGATGGCTACACCTTC.

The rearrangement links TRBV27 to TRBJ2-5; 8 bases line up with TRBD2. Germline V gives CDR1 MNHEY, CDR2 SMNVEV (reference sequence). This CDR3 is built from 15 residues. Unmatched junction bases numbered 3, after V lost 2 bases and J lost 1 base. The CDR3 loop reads CASSLRGGPQETQYF. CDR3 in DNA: TGTGCCAGCAGTTTACGGGGGGGACCCCAAGAGACCCAGTACTTC.

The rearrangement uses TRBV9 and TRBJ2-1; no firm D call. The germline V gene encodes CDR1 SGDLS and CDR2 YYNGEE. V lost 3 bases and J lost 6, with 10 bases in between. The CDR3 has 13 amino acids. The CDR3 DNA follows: TGTGCCAGCAGCGCCACAATTTCCAATGAGCAGTTCTTC. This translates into CASSATISNEQFF. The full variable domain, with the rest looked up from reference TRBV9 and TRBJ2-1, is DSGVTQTPKHLITATGQRVTLRCSPRSGDLSVYWYQQSLDQGLQFLIQYYNGEERAKGNILERFSAQQFPDLHSELNLSSLELGDSALYFCASSATISNEQFFGPGTRLTVL.

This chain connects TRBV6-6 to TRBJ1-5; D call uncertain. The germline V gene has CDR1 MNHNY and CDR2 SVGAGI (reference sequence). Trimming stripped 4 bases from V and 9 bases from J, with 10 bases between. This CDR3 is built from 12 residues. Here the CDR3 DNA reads TGTGCCAGCAGTTCCGCCGGGCCGCCCCAGCATTTT. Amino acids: CASSSAGPPQHF.

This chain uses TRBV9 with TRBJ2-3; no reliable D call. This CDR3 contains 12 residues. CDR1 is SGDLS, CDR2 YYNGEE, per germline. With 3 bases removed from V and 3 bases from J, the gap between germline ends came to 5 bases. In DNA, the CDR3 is TGTGCCAGCAGCGGATGGACAGATACGCAGTATTTT. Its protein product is CASSGWTDTQYF.

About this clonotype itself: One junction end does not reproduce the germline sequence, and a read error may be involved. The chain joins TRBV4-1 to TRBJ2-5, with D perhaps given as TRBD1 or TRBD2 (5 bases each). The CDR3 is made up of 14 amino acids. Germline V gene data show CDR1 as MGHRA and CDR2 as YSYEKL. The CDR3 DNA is TGCGCCGGCAGCCAACCGGGACCAAAAGAGACCCAGTACTTC. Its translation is CAGSQPGPKETQYF.

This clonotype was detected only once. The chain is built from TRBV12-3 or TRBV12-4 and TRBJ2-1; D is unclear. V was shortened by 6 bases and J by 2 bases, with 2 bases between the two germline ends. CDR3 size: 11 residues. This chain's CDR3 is CASRTYNEQFF. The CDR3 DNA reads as TGTGCCAGCAGGACCTACAATGAGCAGTTCTTC.

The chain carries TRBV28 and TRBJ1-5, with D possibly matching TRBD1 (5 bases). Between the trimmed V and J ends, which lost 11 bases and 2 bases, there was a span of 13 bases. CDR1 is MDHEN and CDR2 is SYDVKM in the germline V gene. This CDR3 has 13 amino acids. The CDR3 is CAGRDGRNQPQHF. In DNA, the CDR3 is TGTGCCGGCCGGGACGGACGCAATCAGCCCCAGCATTTT.

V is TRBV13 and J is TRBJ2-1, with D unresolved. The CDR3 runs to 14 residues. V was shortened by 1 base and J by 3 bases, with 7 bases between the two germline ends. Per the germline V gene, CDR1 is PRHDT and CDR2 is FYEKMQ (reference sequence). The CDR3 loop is CASSLARYYNEQFF. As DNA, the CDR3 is TGTGCCAGCAGCTTAGCTAGGTACTACAATGAGCAGTTCTTC.

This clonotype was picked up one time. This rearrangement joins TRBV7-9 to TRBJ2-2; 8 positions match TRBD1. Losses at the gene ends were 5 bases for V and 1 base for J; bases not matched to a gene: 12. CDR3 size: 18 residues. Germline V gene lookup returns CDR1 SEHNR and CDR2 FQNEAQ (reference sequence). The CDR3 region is CASSPRQGNNLNTGELFF. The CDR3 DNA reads TGTGCCAGCAGCCCCCGACAGGGGAATAACTTGAACACCGGGGAGCTGTTTTTT.